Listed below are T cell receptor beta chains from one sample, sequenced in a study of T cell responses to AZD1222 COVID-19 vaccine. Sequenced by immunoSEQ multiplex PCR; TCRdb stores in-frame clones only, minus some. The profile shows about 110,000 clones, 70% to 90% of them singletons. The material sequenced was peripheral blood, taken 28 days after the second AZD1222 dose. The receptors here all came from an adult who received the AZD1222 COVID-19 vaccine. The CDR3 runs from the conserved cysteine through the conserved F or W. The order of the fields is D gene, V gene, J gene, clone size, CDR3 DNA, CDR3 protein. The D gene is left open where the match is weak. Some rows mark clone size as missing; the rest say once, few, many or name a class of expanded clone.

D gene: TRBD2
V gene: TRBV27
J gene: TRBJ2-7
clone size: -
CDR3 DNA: TGTGCCAGCAGTTTCCAGGGGTCCAGACTAGCGGGAGAGTATCGGTACTTC
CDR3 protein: CASSFQGSRLAGEYRYF

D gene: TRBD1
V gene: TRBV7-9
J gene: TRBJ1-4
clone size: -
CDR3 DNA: TGTGCCAGCAGCCCTCGGGACAGGGACGAAAAACTGTTTTTT
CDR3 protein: CASSPRDRDEKLFF

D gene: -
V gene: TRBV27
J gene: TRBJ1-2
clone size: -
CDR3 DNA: TGTGCCAGCAGTTTTTCGGGGGGAGGCCCTGGCTACACCTTC
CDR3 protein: CASSFSGGGPGYTF

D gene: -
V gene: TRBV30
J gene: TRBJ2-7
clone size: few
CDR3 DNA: TGTGCCTGTACTCCCCCGGGGATTAAGGGGCAGTACTTC
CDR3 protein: CACTPPGIKGQYF

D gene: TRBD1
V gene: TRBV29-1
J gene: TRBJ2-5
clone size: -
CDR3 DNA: TGCAGCGTGGCCCCTGGGACAGTAGAGACCCAGTACTTC
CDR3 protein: CSVAPGTVETQYF

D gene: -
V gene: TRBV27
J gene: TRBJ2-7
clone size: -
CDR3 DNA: TGTGCCAGCAGTTTACCAGGCTACGAGCAGTACTTC
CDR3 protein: CASSLPGYEQYF

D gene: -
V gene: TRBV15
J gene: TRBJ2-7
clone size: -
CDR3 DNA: TGTGCCACCAGCAGGGGAGGAGAGCAGTACTTC
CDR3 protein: CATSRGGEQYF

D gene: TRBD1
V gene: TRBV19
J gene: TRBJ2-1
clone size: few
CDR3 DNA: TGTGCCAGTTCCGGGACAGGGGCCCACAATGAGCAGTTCTTC
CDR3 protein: CASSGTGAHNEQFF

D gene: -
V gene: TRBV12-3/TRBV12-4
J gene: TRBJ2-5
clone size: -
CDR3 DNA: TGTGCCAGCAGAGAGAGAGAAGAGACCCAGTACTTC
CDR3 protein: CASREREETQYF

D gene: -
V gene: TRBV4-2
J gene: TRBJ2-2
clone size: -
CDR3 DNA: TGTGCCAGCAGTCTACAACCTTCGAACACCGGGGAGCTGTTTTTT
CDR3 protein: CASSLQPSNTGELFF

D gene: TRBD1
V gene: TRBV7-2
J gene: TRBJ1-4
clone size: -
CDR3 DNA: TGTGCCAGCAGCGTAAGGGGGCGGCCTAATGAAAAACTGTTTTTT
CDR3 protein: CASSVRGRPNEKLFF

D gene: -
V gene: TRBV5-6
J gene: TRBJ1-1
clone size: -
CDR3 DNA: TGTGCCAGCAGCTTCCAGGGATTGTACACTGAAGCTTTCTTT
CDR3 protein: CASSFQGLYTEAFF

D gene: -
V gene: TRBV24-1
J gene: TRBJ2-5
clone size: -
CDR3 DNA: TGTGCCACCAGTGATTGGCGGGAACGGGAGACCCAGTACTTC
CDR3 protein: CATSDWRERETQYF

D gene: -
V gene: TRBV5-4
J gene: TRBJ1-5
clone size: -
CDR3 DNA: TGTGCCAGCAGCTTCGACCCCAATCAGCCCCAGCATTTT
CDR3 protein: CASSFDPNQPQHF

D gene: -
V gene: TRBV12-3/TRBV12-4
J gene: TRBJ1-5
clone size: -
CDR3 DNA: TGTGCCAGCAGTTTACCCGGGTTGGGGCCCCAGCATTTT
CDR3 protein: CASSLPGLGPQHF

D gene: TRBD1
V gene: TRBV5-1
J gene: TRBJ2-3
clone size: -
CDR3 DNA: TGCGCCAGCAGCTACCAGGGGGCAGGGACAGATACGCAGTATTTT
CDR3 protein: CASSYQGAGTDTQYF

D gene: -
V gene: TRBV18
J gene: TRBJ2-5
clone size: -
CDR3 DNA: TGTGCCAGCTCATTCGCGGGACACGATGGAAGAGAGACCCAGTACTTC
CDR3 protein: CASSFAGHDGRETQYF

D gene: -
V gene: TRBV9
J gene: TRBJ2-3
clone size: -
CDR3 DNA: TGTGCCAGCAGCGCCGGTTGGTGGGGACCCCCGAATACAGATACGCAGTATTTT
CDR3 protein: CASSAGWWGPPNTDTQYF

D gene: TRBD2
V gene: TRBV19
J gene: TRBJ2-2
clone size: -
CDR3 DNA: TGTGCCAGTAGTATAGTGGGGACTAGCGGGAGAGGTGCCGGGGAGCTGTTTTTT
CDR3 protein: CASSIVGTSGRGAGELFF

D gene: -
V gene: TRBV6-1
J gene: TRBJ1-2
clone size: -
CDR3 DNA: TGTGCCAGCAGTGAAGGAAACTATGGCTACACCTTC
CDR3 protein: CASSEGNYGYTF

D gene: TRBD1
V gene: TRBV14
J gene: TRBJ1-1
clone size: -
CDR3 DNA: TGTGCCAGCAGCTCCATCGGGACAGGGGGCGCGGAAGCTTTCTTT
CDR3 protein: CASSSIGTGGAEAFF

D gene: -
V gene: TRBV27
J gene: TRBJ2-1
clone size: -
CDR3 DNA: TGTGCCAGCAGTTTTTCCTTGGCGGGCCGGAGTTACAATGAGCAGTTCTTC
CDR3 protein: CASSFSLAGRSYNEQFF

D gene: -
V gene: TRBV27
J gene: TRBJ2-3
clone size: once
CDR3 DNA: TGTGCCAGCAAGGACGGGCTCACAGATACGCAGTATTTT
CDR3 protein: CASKDGLTDTQYF

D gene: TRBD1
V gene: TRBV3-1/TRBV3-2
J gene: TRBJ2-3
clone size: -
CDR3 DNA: TGTGCCAGCAGTGAAGCCGGGACAGGGGTAGGAGATACGCAGTATTTT
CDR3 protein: CASSEAGTGVGDTQYF